This TCR beta chain was found in a study of post-analysis software for immune sequencing data. This CDR3 comprises 17 residues. Trimming cost V 5 bases and J 2 bases; bases outside gene matches: 8. From germline, CDR1 is MNHEY and CDR2 SVGEGT. Overall study results and limits: Among 5 or 6 TRBV segments more frequent in patients than controls were TRBV5-6, TRBV5-1 and TRBV20-1. F measure showed strong co-clustering of same-batch samples.

Of note for this clonotype: Its antigen remains unidentified.

The library was made from cDNA and included unique molecular identifiers. T cells numbering roughly 0.9 to 11 million gave rise to 450,000 to 550,000 cDNA molecules. MiXCR was run by TCRdb on the PCR reads, yielding one entry per CDR3 protein. The sample carries 700,000 to 800,000 distinct CDR3 sequences, 25% to 30% recorded once. What was sequenced was blood. The rearrangement joins TRBV6-2 or TRBV6-3 to TRBJ2-1; 11 bases are a match to TRBD2. The sequence came from a girl under 18 with multiple sclerosis. The CDR3 DNA is TGTGCCAGCAGTCTATCTACTAGCGGGAGAACCTACAATGAGCAGTTCTTC. Protein: CASSLSTSGRTYNEQFF.